A selection of T cell receptor beta chains follows, all from one sample in a study of T cells after yellow fever vaccination. One entry per CDR3 protein, called by TCRdb with MiXCR from the 5' RACE reads. The data contain 110,000 to 150,000 distinct CDR3 sequences, under 8% of them seen just once; the ten biggest clones take up more than 0.6%. The sample consisted of CD4+ T cells sorted from PBMCs, taken 10 days after the yellow fever booster vaccination. These receptors were obtained from a man aged 25 to 40 who received the YFV17D yellow fever vaccine. Each CDR3 is given without its conserved first and last residue. Fields, in order: J gene, D gene, V gene, CDR3 protein. The D gene is left open where the match is weak.

TRBJ1-5,TRBD1,TRBV4-3,ASSQDLFQGQGDQPQH
TRBJ2-5,-,TRBV27,ASSLNVGVRETQY
TRBJ2-1,-,TRBV28,ASKGAGSGYEQF
TRBJ2-5,TRBD1,TRBV11-2,ASSLSRDRGLETQY
TRBJ2-5,-,TRBV6-2/TRBV6-3,ASSSETQY
TRBJ2-6,-,TRBV6-1,ASSLGFTGANVLT
TRBJ2-2,-,TRBV5-1,ASSQGQHTGELF
TRBJ2-7,TRBD1,TRBV20-1,SANPGQGDEQY
TRBJ2-2,-,TRBV20-1,SARDRTGYTGELF
TRBJ2-1,-,TRBV15,ATSLLRGNEQF
TRBJ2-3,TRBD2,TRBV12-3/TRBV12-4,AISFSVTSGRFGGDTQY
TRBJ1-1,-,TRBV12-3/TRBV12-4,ASGWNTEAF
TRBJ2-1,TRBD2,TRBV15,ATSQGLAGVHEQF
TRBJ2-1,TRBD1,TRBV5-3,ARSLGRDRGLYNEQF
TRBJ2-2,TRBD1,TRBV15,ATSRVRGTGETGELF
TRBJ2-2,-,TRBV6-2/TRBV6-3,ASSFGRYTGELF
TRBJ2-2,-,TRBV10-3,AISESPRSNTGELF
TRBJ1-1,-,TRBV20-1,SARADTYTEAF
TRBJ2-7,-,TRBV7-2,VSSLYYEQY
TRBJ2-2,-,TRBV30,AWTPRGLGGNTGELF
TRBJ2-1,TRBD2,TRBV11-2,ASSLVGTAGLAGYNEQF
TRBJ2-1,TRBD2,TRBV20-1,SAAGTSGLSSYNEQF
TRBJ2-5,-,TRBV7-6,ASSSTRETQY
TRBJ2-5,-,TRBV29-1,SVEGRGSQETQY
TRBJ2-1,TRBD1,TRBV2,ASSRDRLYNEQF
TRBJ2-1,TRBD2,TRBV14,ASSPPLAGARSSYNEQF
TRBJ2-7,-,TRBV5-1,ASSKYTGQPTEQY
TRBJ2-1,TRBD2,TRBV5-1,ASSLVPGRALYNEQF
TRBJ2-5,-,TRBV9,ASSVGLSETQY
TRBJ1-2,TRBD1,TRBV20-1,SARDRIDYGYT
TRBJ2-2,-,TRBV7-8,ASSLVTGVGELF
TRBJ2-5,TRBD1,TRBV15,ATSRPQGVEETQY